This paragraph covers one T cell receptor beta chain sequence. TCRdb's table, derived via immunoSEQ multiplex PCR, lists solely in-frame clones and lacks some. The table lists 950,000 to 1,100,000 clones, around 76% of them singletons. This sample is drawn from a study of shared clonotypes between healthy human individuals. The clonotype originates from a man between 18 and 35 years old in good health. The sample comprised memory CD4+ T cells sorted from blood. Subset meaning: CD45RA-negative fraction.

The CDR3 reads CASSLGLLAGGITDTQYF. The CDR3 nucleotides read TGCGCCAGCAGCTTGGGACTGCTAGCGGGAGGCATCACAGATACGCAGTATTTT. The V and J genes are TRBV5-1 and TRBJ2-3; the match to TRBD2 covers 11 bases. This CDR3 is 18 amino acids long. The trim removed 0 bases at V and 2 bases at J, leaving 8 bases unmatched. The V gene's germline CDR1 is SGHRS and CDR2 YFSETQ.